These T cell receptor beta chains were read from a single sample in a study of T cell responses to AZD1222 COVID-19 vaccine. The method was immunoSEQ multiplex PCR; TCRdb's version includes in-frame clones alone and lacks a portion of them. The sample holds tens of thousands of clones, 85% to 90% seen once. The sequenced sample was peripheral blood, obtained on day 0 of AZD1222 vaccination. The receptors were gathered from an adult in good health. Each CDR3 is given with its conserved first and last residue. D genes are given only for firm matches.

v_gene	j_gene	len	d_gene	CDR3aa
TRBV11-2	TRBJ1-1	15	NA	CASSLALGGPTEAFF
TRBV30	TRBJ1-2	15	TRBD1	CAWSRPGGSNYGYTF
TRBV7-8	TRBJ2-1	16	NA	CASSGGRGWGTNEQFF
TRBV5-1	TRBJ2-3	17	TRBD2	CASSSAIAGPSTDTQYF
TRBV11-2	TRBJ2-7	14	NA	CASSLDGSSYEQYF
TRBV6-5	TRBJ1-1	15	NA	CASSPRTSLNTEAFF
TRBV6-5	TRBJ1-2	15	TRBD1	CASRSTGRGDYGYTF
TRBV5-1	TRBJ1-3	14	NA	CASSLSVSGNTIYF
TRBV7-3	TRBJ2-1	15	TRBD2	CASSLGLAGYNEQFF
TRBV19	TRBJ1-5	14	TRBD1	CASSVGQNNQPQHF
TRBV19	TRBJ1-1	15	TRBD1	CASTPTGGGGTEAFF
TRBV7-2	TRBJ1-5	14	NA	CASSPDGSNQPQHF
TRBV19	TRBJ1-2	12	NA	CASSLHQSGYTF
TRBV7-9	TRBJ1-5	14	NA	CASSPRNSNQPQHF
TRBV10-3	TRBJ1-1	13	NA	CAARGSTGTEAFF